These 11 T cell receptor beta chains originate from one sample sequenced in a study of blood T cell repertoires in COVID-19. Using immunoSEQ multiplex PCR, the repertoire was profiled, and TCRdb retains in-frame clones only, with some absent. The sample includes 100,000 to 150,000 clones, roughly 88% of them seen just once. Material for sequencing was peripheral blood. Source of these receptors: a man aged 45-65 years with acute or convalescent COVID-19.

This rearrangement joins TRBV30 to TRBJ1-5; D may be TRBD1 (5 bases). CDR3 length: 14 residues. The V gene lost 2 bases and the J gene lost 8 bases, with 16 bases spanning the gap. Germline V CDR1 and CDR2: GTSNPN, SVGIG (reference sequence). In DNA, the CDR3 is TGTGCCTGGAGTTCATTGGGAGGAGGGGAGCCCCAGCATTTT. Protein product: CAWSSLGGGEPQHF. The whole variable domain, remainder taken from reference TRBV30 and TRBJ1-5, is SQTIHQWPATLVQPVGSPLSLECTVEGTSNPNLYWYRQAAGRGLQLLFYSVGIGQISSEVPQNLSASRPQDRQFILSSKKLLLSDSGFYLCAWSSLGGGEPQHFGDGTRLSIL.

The rearrangement uses TRBV4-1 and TRBJ2-1; 14 nucleotides match TRBD2. The CDR3 length is 21 residues. Germline values: CDR1 MGHRA, CDR2 YSYEKL. The J segment lost 5 bases and the V segment lost 4 bases, leaving 19 bases of the junction unmatched. CDR3 bases: TGCGCCAGCAGCCTCCGAACCGGACTAGCGGGAGGCCGCTACCTCCACAATGAGCAGTTCTTC. Residues: CASSLRTGLAGGRYLHNEQFF.

The rearrangement joins TRBV3-1 (or the pseudogene TRBV3-2) to TRBJ1-1, with a weak D call TRBD1 (5 bases). Germline lookup yields CDR1 LGHDT and CDR2 YNNKEL (reference sequence). The CDR3 is 12 amino acids. Trimming shortened V by 3 bases and J by 9 bases, and 11 bases separated the two germline ends. This CDR3 is CASSQSGNKAFF. The CDR3 DNA sequence: TGTGCCAGCAGCCAGTCAGGGAATAAAGCTTTCTTT.

The chain employs TRBV6-5 and TRBJ2-6; D is possibly TRBD1 (5 bases). The CDR3 consists of 16 residues. V lost 0 bases and J lost 2, with 8 bases in between. Germline values: CDR1 MNHEY, CDR2 SVGAGI. CDR3 loop: CASSYSVRAGANVLTF. As DNA, the CDR3 is TGTGCCAGCAGTTACTCGGTCAGGGCTGGGGCCAACGTCCTGACTTTC.

The table lists this clone with a few counts. The J gene is TRBJ1-6, the V gene TRBV10-3; D gene unclear. Germline-derived CDR1 and CDR2 are ENHRY and SYGVKD. The ends were cut back, 4 bases at V and 9 bases at J, with 13 bases in the middle. CDR3 length equals 14 residues. The CDR3 DNA sequence: TGTGCCATCAGTGTAGGTGAGGAGAGTTCACCCCTCCACTTT. Its protein is CAISVGEESSPLHF.

The gene calls are TRBV30 and TRBJ1-2; D is unclear. The V gene's germline CDR1 is GTSNPN and CDR2 SVGIG (reference sequence). The CDR3 is made up of 12 amino acids. Trimming cost V 2 bases and J 3 bases, with 7 bases left between them. This CDR3 reads CAWSPADYGYTF. The CDR3 bases are TGTGCCTGGAGTCCCGCAGACTATGGCTACACCTTC. Based on the CDR3 plus reference TRBV30 and TRBJ1-2, the full variable domain is SQTIHQWPATLVQPVGSPLSLECTVEGTSNPNLYWYRQAAGRGLQLLFYSVGIGQISSEVPQNLSASRPQDRQFILSSKKLLLSDSGFYLCAWSPADYGYTFGSGTRLTVV.

The rearrangement uses TRBV11-3 and TRBJ2-1, with 13 bases lining up with TRBD2. This CDR3 region has 18 residues. Germline V lookup: CDR1 SGHNT, CDR2 YENEEA. Unmatched junction bases numbered 11, after V lost 5 bases and J lost 4 bases. In DNA form, the CDR3 reads TGTGCCAGCAGCCCCTCGCGGACTAGCGGGGGAGTTTACAATGAGCAGTTCTTC. It codes for CASSPSRTSGGVYNEQFF.

The chain is built from TRBV6-5 and TRBJ2-1, with a weak D call TRBD2 (6 bases). Germline V gives CDR1 MNHEY, CDR2 SVGAGI. The V and J ends lost 0 bases and 8 bases respectively, with 8 bases between them. The CDR3 is 13 amino acids. The CDR3 DNA is TGTGCCAGCAGTTACTCAAGACTAGATGAGCAGTTCTTC. This translates into CASSYSRLDEQFF.

This chain connects TRBV19 to TRBJ1-1; D may be TRBD1 (6 bases). CDR3 length: 14 amino acids. The germline gives CDR1 LNHDA, CDR2 SQIVND (reference sequence). Deletions cut 6 bases from V and 1 base from J, with 12 bases between. Written as DNA, the CDR3 is TGTGCCAGTAGCTCGGACAGACAGAACACTGAAGCTTTCTTT. This sequence encodes CASSSDRQNTEAFF.

The rearrangement links TRBV10-2 to TRBJ1-2; TRBD1 matches 9 bases. The CDR3 contains 14 residues. V was clipped by 8 bases and J by 5 bases; unmatched bases: 9. CDR1 WSHSY and CDR2 SAAADI come from the germline V gene. CDR3 coding DNA: TGCGCCAGCGGACCGGGACAGGGAAATTATGGCTACACCTTC. Translating it yields CASGPGQGNYGYTF.

The gene calls are TRBV11-2 and TRBJ1-3; D not resolved. This CDR3 is 12 amino acids long. Germline V CDR1 and CDR2: SGHAT, FQNNGV. Trimming stripped 3 bases from V and 8 bases from J, with 8 bases between. CDR3 sequence: CASSLSGDTIYF. DNA of the CDR3: TGTGCCAGCAGCTTGTCGGGAGACACCATATATTTT.